This T cell receptor beta chain was captured by sequencing in a study of cytomegalovirus exposure and HLA in healthy donors. Study in general: Early released data comprised some 91 million unique TCRs from HLA-typed donors. Whole-study findings and limits: Despite most TCR sequences being rare, some public TCRs occurred in many donors.

The V gene lost 0 bases and the J gene lost 5 bases, with 11 bases spanning the gap. CDR3 size: 14 residues. Germline V lookup: CDR1 SGHRS, CDR2 YFSETQ. About this clone itself: As yet, its antigen is unknown.

A multiplex PCR was run with 60 Vbeta primers and 13 Jbeta primers. Clones were read by immunoSEQ multiplex PCR, and TCRdb kept only the in-frame ones, dropping some. The sample records approximately 70,000 clones, 74% being singletons. Sequenced sample: PBMCs. The origin of this receptor is a human donor in good health. The chain couples TRBV5-1 to TRBJ2-5; D possibly corresponds to TRBD1 (8 bases). CDR3 loop: CASSLDRGGETQYF. CDR3 DNA: TGCGCCAGCAGCTTGGACAGGGGGGGGGAGACCCAGTACTTC.